This T cell receptor beta chain came from a study of technical replicates of blood from several donors (dated by TCRdb to 2017 to 2019). CDR1 SNHLY and CDR2 FYNNEI were looked up in the germline V gene. V sheds 4 bases and J sheds 13 bases, leaving 13 bases between their ends. The CDR3 contains 11 residues, cysteine and phenylalanine counted. Only the CDR3 portion is preserved as DNA: 33 bases, with reading frame beginning at the first base. To prepare the library, the immunoSEQ multiplex PCR assay was applied. The source is immuneACCESS, and TCRdb retained only in-frame sequences with V and J called. Part of the clones is not carried over; for the studies checked, unresolved V genes explain less than half of this, and the remainder is unexplained. The sample table lists 7,500 to 8,500 clones, roughly 88% of them with a count of one. The ten top clones hold 12% of the sample. As concerns this clone: This receptor's antigen is unknown. The record has no base qualities; no much larger clone is one base away.

The clonotype was recovered from a human donor in good health. Here the chain combines TRBV2 and TRBJ2-5; a weak D assignment points to TRBD2 (6 bases agree). The sample comprised PBMCs. The CDR3 sequence is CASSGDSLRYF. The DNA is TGTGCCAGCAGTGGGGACTCCCTTCGGTACTTC.